The clone carrying this T cell receptor (beta chain) appeared a single time. Profiling relied on immunoSEQ multiplex PCR, and the TCRdb table lists in-frame clones only, not all of them. The table shows approximately 100,000 clones, with about 72% occurring only once. Germline lookup yields CDR1 MNHEY and CDR2 SMNVEV (reference sequence). The junction had 18 bases not matched to a gene; V was cut back by 10 bases and J by 3 bases. The CDR3 runs to 16 residues. The data derive from a study of cytotoxic CD8 clonotypes in ibrutinib-treated CLL. The genes are TRBV27 and TRBJ2-7; 7 positions match TRBD2. This sequence originates from a human donor with chronic lymphocytic leukemia. The specimen was PBMCs, collected after 12 months of ibrutinib treatment. The CDR3 DNA follows: TGTGCCACTCGGGGGGTGTGGGGCCAGGGAGGCTACGAGCAGTACTTC. Encoded protein: CATRGVWGQGGYEQYF.